This TCR beta chain came from a study of CD8+CD57+ T cells in acquired aplastic anemia. Regarding the study as a whole: CD8+ Simpson's diversity in patients was not significantly different from that in controls.

Concerning this clonotype itself: Antigen unknown.

Germline loops: CDR1 MGHRA, CDR2 YSYEKL. This CDR3 is 17 amino acids long. The V end was cut by 5 bases, the J end by 1 base, with 18 bases between. TCR beta VDJ combinations and CDR3 sequences were profiled from genomic DNA. TCRdb analysed the reads with MiXCR anew, one entry per CDR3 protein. The sample shows 150,000 to 200,000 distinct CDR3 sequences, around 40% of them seen only once. Material: sorted CD4+, CD8+, or CD8+CD57+ T cells (not recorded which) from PBMCs. The TCR was taken from a human donor in good health. This chain joins TRBV4-1 and TRBJ1-3; the D gene is possibly TRBD1 (6 bases). The CDR3: CASSAQGTPLSGNTIYF. CDR3 nucleotide sequence: TGCGCCAGCAGCGCACAGGGAACTCCTCTATCTGGAAACACCATATATTTT.